Described below is a single T cell receptor (beta chain) sequence and its context. The target antigen is unknown. Here immunoSEQ multiplex PCR was the method, and the copy in TCRdb shows in-frame clones only, minus some. The table lists about 85,000 clones, around 93% of them singletons. CDR1 is MGHRA, CDR2 YSYEKL, per germline. This CDR3 is built from 17 residues. Trimming stripped 1 base from V and 3 bases from J, with 16 bases between. The sample belongs to a study of graft-versus-host responses after intestinal transplantation. Whole-study context: Each of the recipients got a multivisceral, liver-intestinal, or isolated intestinal transplant. After anti-thymocyte globulin induction, recipients took tacrolimus and steroids for around 3 years.

The study, taken as a whole, reports: Circulating GvH clones peaking coincided with falling HvG clones soon after transplant. Recipient bone marrow held GvH clones, some seen earlier in ileum or blood.

Source: unstimulated CD8+ T cells sorted from spleen or lymph node cells, taken before transplant. The rearrangement joins TRBV4-1 to TRBJ2-1; TRBD2 might be the D (6 bases). The clonotype originates from a human donor who was the organ donor for an intestinal transplant. CDR3 nucleotide sequence: TGCGCCAGCAGCCAAGTGCCTCCGGGGGACGACTACAATGAGCAGTTCTTC. Translation: CASSQVPPGDDYNEQFF.